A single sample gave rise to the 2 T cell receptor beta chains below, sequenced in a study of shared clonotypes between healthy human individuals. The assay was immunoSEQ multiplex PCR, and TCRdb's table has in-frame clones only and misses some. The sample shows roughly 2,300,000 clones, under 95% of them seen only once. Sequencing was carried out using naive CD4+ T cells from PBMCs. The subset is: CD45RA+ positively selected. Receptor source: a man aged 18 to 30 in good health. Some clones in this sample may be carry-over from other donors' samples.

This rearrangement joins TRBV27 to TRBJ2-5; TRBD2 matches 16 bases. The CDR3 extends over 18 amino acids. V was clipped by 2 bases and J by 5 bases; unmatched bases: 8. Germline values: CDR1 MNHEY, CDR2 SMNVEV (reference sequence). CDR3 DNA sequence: TGTGCCAGCAGTTTACGAGGGACTAGCGGGAGGGCCCGGGAGACCCAGTACTTC. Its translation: CASSLRGTSGRARETQYF.

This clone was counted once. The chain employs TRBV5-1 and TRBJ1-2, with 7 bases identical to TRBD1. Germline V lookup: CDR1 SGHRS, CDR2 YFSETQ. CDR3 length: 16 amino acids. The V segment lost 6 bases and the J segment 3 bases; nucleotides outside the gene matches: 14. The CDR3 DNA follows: TGCGCCAGCAAGGAACAGACAGGGACGGGGTACTATGGCTACACCTTC. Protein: CASKEQTGTGYYGYTF.